These 3 T cell receptor beta chains were sequenced from one sample in a study of blood T cells in healthy people across ages. The authors ran a second PCR of roughly 7 to 11 cycles using a sample-barcoded 5' primer and a J-beta primer mix. One entry per CDR3 protein, called by TCRdb with MiXCR from the 5' RACE reads. This repertoire shows some 1.4 million distinct CDR3 sequences, around 39% found once; its top ten account for roughly 7.9%. Sequenced input: blood. These receptors originate from a woman between 18 and 29 years old in good health.

This clonotype has only a few counts. This chain joins TRBV5-5 and TRBJ2-7; D gene uncertain. CDR1 is SGHKS, CDR2 YYEKEE, per germline (reference sequence). V lost 0 bases and J lost 6, with 4 bases in between. CDR3 length: 11 amino acids. CDR3 DNA sequence: TGTGCCAGCAGCTTGGTTCTCGAGCAGTACTTC. Translation: CASSLVLEQYF. Full variable domain (missing parts from reference TRBV5-5 and TRBJ2-7): DAGVTQSPTHLIKTRGQQVTLRCSPISGHKSVSWYQQVLGQGPQFIFQYYEKEERGRGNFPDRFSARQFPNYSSELNVNALLLGDSALYLCASSLVLEQYFGPGTRLTVT.

The rearrangement uses TRBV20-1 and TRBJ2-2; D is perhaps TRBD1 or TRBD2 (6 bases each). The V gene's germline CDR1 is DFQATT and CDR2 SNEGSKA (reference sequence). The V end lost 2 bases, the J end lost 6 bases, and 16 bases lay between the germline ends. This CDR3 has 15 residues. CDR3 region: CSARRGASAPGELFF. CDR3 DNA sequence: TGCAGTGCTAGAAGGGGGGCTAGCGCGCCCGGGGAGCTGTTTTTT.

This clonotype was counted only a few times. CDR3 loop: CASSLEGTVKAPLHF. DNA of the CDR3: TGTGCCAGCAGCTTAGAGGGGACAGTGAAAGCACCCCTCCACTTT. This chain connects TRBV7-2 to TRBJ1-6, with 7 bases fitting TRBD1. The germline gives CDR1 SGHTA, CDR2 FQGNSA. The CDR3 sequence is 15 residues long. J gave up 11 bases and V 1 base, and 8 bases lay outside the gene matches. The whole variable domain, filled in from reference TRBV7-2 and TRBJ1-6, reads GAGVSQSPSNKVTEKGKDVELRCDPISGHTALYWYRQSLGQGLEFLIYFQGNSAPDKSGLPSDRFSAERTGGSVSTLTIQRTQQEDSAVYLCASSLEGTVKAPLHFGNGTRLTVT.